This T cell receptor beta chain came from a study of shared clonotypes between healthy human individuals. About the research overall: Plates per donor: three CD4 naive, three CD4 memory, two CD8 naive, one CD8 memory.

This clone was counted only a few times. V dropped 2 bases and J dropped 8; count of bases not matched to a gene: 6. Germline values: CDR1 SGHRS, CDR2 YFSETQ. The CDR3 length is 14 residues. How the authors handled the data: There were no quality scores in the junction-only immunoSEQ sequences, so filtering differed. Some clones are missing from TCRdb's copy, which holds only in-frame ones; the method was immunoSEQ multiplex PCR. The V and J calls and clone size are taken from that table; D and trimming were inferred from the DNA. The top ten hold about 25% of the sample, which has about 110,000 clones, less than 75% seen once.

The specimen sequenced was memory CD8+ T cells sorted from blood. Subset given: CD45RO+ cells pooled with CCR7-negative TemRA cells. V is TRBV5-1 and J is TRBJ1-4; 7 nucleotides align to TRBD1. The source of this sequence is a woman between 25 and 40 years old in good health. CDR3 sequence: CASSFDRVEEKLFF. The CDR3 DNA reads as TGCGCCAGCAGCTTTGACAGGGTGGAGGAAAAACTGTTTTTT.